This TCR beta chain was profiled in a study of T-cell reconstitution after alpha-beta-depleted transplantation in children. This clonotype was detected ten times or more. CDR1 and CDR2 (germline): SGHTA, FQGNSA. After removal of 1 base from V and 2 bases from J, the junction contained 6 bases not matched to a gene. The CDR3 is 17 residues long. Unique molecular identifiers were used in preparing the TCRbeta library. TCRdb independently ran MiXCR on the PCR reads; one entry per CDR3 protein. Here the sample spans 500,000 or so distinct CDR3 sequences, 9.5% to 12% being singletons. The gene calls are TRBV7-2 and TRBJ2-2, with 8 bases identical to TRBD2. Material: PBMCs, mostly from graft donor cells, obtained 180 days after TCRalphabeta/CD19-depleted stem cell transplant. This clonotype originated in a female patient between 2 and 10 years old who had a stem cell transplant for aplastic anemia, so the T cells may come from the graft donor. The CDR3 nucleotides are TGTGCCAGCAGCTTAGTCTTCGCGGGAGGAAACACCGGGGAGCTGTTTTTT. Translation gives CASSLVFAGGNTGELFF. The full variable domain, its missing parts supplied by reference TRBV7-2 and TRBJ2-2, is GAGVSQSPSNKVTEKGKDVELRCDPISGHTALYWYRQSLGQGLEFLIYFQGNSAPDKSGLPSDRFSAERTGGSVSTLTIQRTQQEDSAVYLCASSLVFAGGNTGELFFGEGSRLTVL.